This T cell receptor beta chain originates from a study of cytomegalovirus exposure and HLA in healthy donors. Notes on the study in general: Evidence from a later analysis indicated that most CMV-associated TCR beta chains looked HLA-restricted.

The length of the CDR3 is 12 residues. Germline V gene sequence: CDR1 SGHDT, CDR2 YYEEEE. Trimming took 2 bases from V and 6 from J, leaving 9 bases between them. These donors counted as nominally healthy when sampled, but unrecorded immune exposures were likely. About this clone itself: Its cognate antigen is unknown.

The PCR used 60 Vbeta and 13 Jbeta primers. Using immunoSEQ multiplex PCR, the repertoire was profiled, and TCRdb retains in-frame clones only, with some absent. The table lists approximately 260,000 clones, 84% of them singletons, with 1.5% to 2.5% in the top ten. Sequencing used PBMCs. The chain is built from TRBV5-6 and TRBJ2-7; TRBD1 is a possible D gene (6 bases). The receptor's source is a woman between 40 and 55 years old in good health and CMV-seropositive. The CDR3 bases are TGTGCCAGCAGCTTTGGCAGGGGCGAGCAGTACTTC. Amino acid sequence: CASSFGRGEQYF.